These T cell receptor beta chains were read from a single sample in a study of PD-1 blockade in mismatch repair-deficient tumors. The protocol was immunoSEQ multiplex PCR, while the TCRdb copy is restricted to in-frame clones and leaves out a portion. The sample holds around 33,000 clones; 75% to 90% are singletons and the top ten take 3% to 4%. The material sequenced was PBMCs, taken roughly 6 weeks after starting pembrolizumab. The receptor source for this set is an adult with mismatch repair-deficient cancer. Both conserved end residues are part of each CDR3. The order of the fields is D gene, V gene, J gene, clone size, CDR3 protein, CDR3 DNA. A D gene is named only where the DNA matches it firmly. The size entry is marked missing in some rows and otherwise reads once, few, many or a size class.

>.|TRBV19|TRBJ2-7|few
CASSIVGEGGSYEQYF
TGTGCCAGTAGTATAGTCGGGGAAGGTGGTTCCTACGAGCAGTACTTC
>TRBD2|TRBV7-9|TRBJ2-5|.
CASSLAGGAPETQYF
TGTGCCAGCAGTCTAGCGGGAGGAGCACCAGAGACCCAGTACTTC
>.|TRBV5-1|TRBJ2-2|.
CASSFTPTIANTGELFF
TGCGCCAGCAGCTTTACACCTACTATCGCGAACACCGGGGAGCTGTTTTTT
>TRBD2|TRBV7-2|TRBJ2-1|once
CASSASSGLYNEQFF
TGTGCCAGCAGCGCCTCTAGCGGGCTCTACAATGAGCAGTTCTTC
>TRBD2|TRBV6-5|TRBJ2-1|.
CASSSLTSGSNNEQFF
TGTGCCAGCAGTTCACTGACTAGCGGGAGTAACAATGAGCAGTTCTTC
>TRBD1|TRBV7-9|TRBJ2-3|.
CASSLKTGATDTQYF
TGTGCCAGCAGCTTAAAGACAGGGGCGACAGATACGCAGTATTTT
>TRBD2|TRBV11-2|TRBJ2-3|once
CASSPIAGVTDTQYF
TGTGCCAGCAGCCCTATAGCGGGAGTCACAGATACGCAGTATTTT
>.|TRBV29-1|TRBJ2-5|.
CSVLISTQYF
TGCAGCGTTCTTATTTCGACCCAGTACTTC
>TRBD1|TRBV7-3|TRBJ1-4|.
CASSLGTGTNEKLFF
TGTGCCAGCAGCTTGGGGACAGGGACGAATGAAAAACTGTTTTTT
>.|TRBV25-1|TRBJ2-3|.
CASSPRDTLTDTQYF
TGTGCCAGCAGTCCACGGGACACCCTCACAGATACGCAGTATTTT
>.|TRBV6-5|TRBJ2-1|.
CASILLLYNEQFF
TGTGCCAGCATCTTACTCTTATACAATGAGCAGTTCTTC
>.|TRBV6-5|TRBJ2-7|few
CASRYLTGRDEQYF
TGTGCCAGCAGGTATCTTACGGGAAGAGACGAGCAGTACTTC
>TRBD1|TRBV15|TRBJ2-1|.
CATSSDRTGLSYNEQFF
TGTGCCACCAGCAGCGATCGGACAGGGCTCTCCTACAATGAGCAGTTCTTC